Listed here are 9 T cell receptor beta chains from one sample, sequenced in a study of cytomegalovirus exposure and HLA in healthy donors. PCR used 60 Vbeta primers and 13 Jbeta primers. The repertoire was sequenced with immunoSEQ multiplex PCR; TCRdb's copy has only in-frame clones and lacks some. There are some 130,000 clones in the sample; about 78% occur only once, and less than 5% lies in the top ten. The source material was PBMCs. All receptors derive from a man between 45 and 60 years old in good health and CMV-seropositive.

This clone was found once. This rearrangement joins TRBV11-3 to TRBJ2-1, with 8 bases aligning to TRBD2. V trimming: 8 bases; J trimming: 7 bases; junction bases outside the gene matches: 13. Germline V lookup: CDR1 SGHNT, CDR2 YENEEA. The CDR3 consists of 15 residues. The CDR3 DNA reads as TGTGCCAGCTCTAGACGAGCGGGAGTCGCGAATGAGCAGTTCTTC. It is translated as CASSRRAGVANEQFF. Full variable domain (rest looked up from reference TRBV11-3 and TRBJ2-1): EAGVVQSPRYKIIEKKQPVAFWCNPISGHNTLYWYLQNLGQGPELLIRYENEEAVDDSQLPKDRFSAERLKGVDSTLKIQPAELGDSAVYLCASSRRAGVANEQFFGPGTRLTVL.

The CDR3 here is CSVGQGNNQPQHF. The CDR3 bases are TGCAGCGTAGGACAGGGAAACAATCAGCCCCAGCATTTT. The chain combines TRBV29-1 with TRBJ1-5, with 8 positions matching TRBD1. V lost 6 bases, J lost 3 bases, and 4 bases stayed unmatched. Germline V lookup: CDR1 SQVTM, CDR2 ANQGSEA. The CDR3 runs to 13 residues. The whole variable domain, remainder taken from reference TRBV29-1 and TRBJ1-5, is SAVISQKPSRDICQRGTSLTIQCQVDSQVTMMFWYRQQPGQSLTLIATANQGSEATYESGFVIDKFPISRPNLTFSTLTVSNMSPEDSSIYLCSVGQGNNQPQHFGDGTRLSIL.

The chain combines TRBV14 with TRBJ1-5; D ambiguous. From germline, CDR1 is SGHDN and CDR2 FVKESK. Trimming took 1 base from V and 7 from J, leaving 8 bases between them. This CDR3 contains 13 residues. The CDR3 DNA follows: TGTGCCAGCAGCCAAGGTTTGGGCCAGCCCCAGCATTTT. Translation: CASSQGLGQPQHF.

Here the CDR3 reads CASTGQGAVSYEQYF. CDR3 DNA sequence: TGTGCCAGCACCGGACAGGGGGCCGTCTCCTACGAGCAGTACTTC. The chain has TRBV2 and TRBJ2-7; TRBD1 matches 11 bases. The V segment lost 7 bases and the J segment 0 bases; nucleotides outside the gene matches: 5. The CDR3 spans 15 residues. Germline lookup yields CDR1 SNHLY and CDR2 FYNNEI.

The chain carries TRBV6-5 and TRBJ1-1; D perhaps matches TRBD1 (5 bases). Germline V gene lookup returns CDR1 MNHEY and CDR2 SVGAGI. Trimming took off 5 bases at V and 4 bases at J, with 14 bases between the two ends. The CDR3 has 14 amino acids. The chain's CDR3 is CASSRDGGGTEAFF. CDR3 nucleotides: TGTGCCAGCAGTAGGGACGGCGGGGGCACTGAAGCTTTCTTT.

The chain is built from TRBV7-9 and TRBJ1-4; weak D call: TRBD1 (5 bases). V was clipped by 1 base and J by 4 bases, with 7 bases between them. CDR1 SEHNR and CDR2 FQNEAQ come from the germline V gene (reference sequence). The CDR3 totals 14 residues. CDR3 sequence: CASSLEQVNEKLFF. For the CDR3, the DNA is TGTGCCAGCAGCTTAGAACAGGTTAATGAAAAACTGTTTTTT.

There are a few counts of this clone. The rearrangement joins TRBV4-1 to TRBJ2-1, with a weak D call TRBD2 (6 bases). Germline V CDR1 and CDR2: MGHRA, YSYEKL. The CDR3 totals 16 residues. The V gene lost 5 bases and the J gene lost 3 bases, with 17 bases spanning the gap. The CDR3 DNA sequence: TGCGCCAGCAGCTCTTCAACCGGGACTCTCTACAATGAGCAGTTCTTC. It encodes CASSSSTGTLYNEQFF.

This CDR3 reads CASSRSSGTHLFAFF. The CDR3 nucleotides are TGTGCCAGCAGTCGTAGCTCCGGGACTCACCTCTTCGCTTTCTTT. This chain joins TRBV27 and TRBJ1-1; the D gene is possibly TRBD1 (5 bases). The CDR3 length is 15 residues. Looked up from germline, CDR1 is MNHEY and CDR2 is SMNVEV (reference sequence). The V gene lost 5 bases and the J gene lost 11 bases, with 24 bases spanning the gap.

The CDR3: CSVEGIGSPESSYGYTF. In DNA, the CDR3 is TGCAGCGTTGAAGGGATCGGGTCTCCTGAGTCCAGCTATGGCTACACCTTC. The rearrangement uses TRBV29-1 and TRBJ1-2; D gene unclear. The length of the CDR3 is 17 residues. The V end lost 1 base, the J end lost 4 bases, and 22 bases lay between the germline ends. Germline V lookup: CDR1 SQVTM, CDR2 ANQGSEA.